This TCR beta chain was observed in a study of shared clonotypes between healthy human individuals. As for the study in general: Per donor, CD8 memory used one plate, CD8 naive used two, CD4 memory used three and CD4 naive used three. Findings and caveats of the study: Larger richness was generally estimated for naive than memory subsets. In the sorted subsets, rarefaction showed sequencing was incomplete despite large depth.

The naive CD8 population came from CD45RO-negative cells selected for CCR7, without terminally differentiated effector memory CD45RA+ cells. The germline V and J ends were trimmed by 4 bases and 6 bases, with 7 bases remaining between them. This CDR3 is 11 amino acids long. Germline V gene sequence: CDR1 SGHRS, CDR2 YFSETQ. Regarding this clone: Its antigen is unidentified.

Data came from immunoSEQ multiplex PCR; TCRdb stores just in-frame clones and leaves some out. The table includes about 1.9 million clones, roughly 93% detected once. The specimen was naive CD8+ T cells from PBMCs. The sequence derives from a man between 18 and 29 years old in good health. Some clones in this sample may be carry-over from other donors' samples. The chain joins TRBV5-1 to TRBJ1-2; D possibly corresponds to TRBD1 (5 bases). CDR3 nucleotides: TGCGCCAGCAGCACACAGGATGGCTACACCTTC. Protein sequence: CASSTQDGYTF.